One sample yielded the 12 T cell receptor beta chains listed below, sequenced in a study of persistence of HIV-infected CD4 T cells. This was the immunoSEQ version 4 assay in survey mode. The data were produced by immunoSEQ multiplex PCR, yet TCRdb's version contains in-frame clones alone and is incomplete. The table lists approximately 40,000 clones, about 80% of them singletons. Their target antigens are unknown. Cells were stimulated with overlapping HIV-1 Gag 15-mer peptides. Memory cells lacking CD40L and CD69 with high CD45RO were sorted. Sequenced here: CD4+ T cells sorted from PBMCs after approximately 19-hour stimulation, sampled from a patient who received antiretroviral therapy. These receptors were taken from an adult man with HIV who was CMV-seropositive.

This chain joins TRBV20-1 and TRBJ1-3; D remains unclear. Deletions cut 3 bases from V and 1 base from J, with 13 bases between. The CDR3 length is 15 residues. Germline-derived CDR1 and CDR2 are DFQATT and SNEGSKA (reference sequence). DNA for the CDR3: TGCAGTGCTAGTACGGGCAGTTCTTCTGGAAACACCATATATTTT. This encodes CSASTGSSSGNTIYF.

The CDR3 nucleotides are TGTGCCAGCAGCTTAGCTCCGGGGAGTCGGAATGAGCAGTTCTTC. It encodes CASSLAPGSRNEQFF. The chain combines TRBV7-2 with TRBJ2-1, with a tentative D call TRBD2 (5 bases). This CDR3 comprises 15 residues. The germline V and J ends were trimmed by 0 bases and 7 bases, with 13 bases remaining between them. Per the germline V gene, CDR1 is SGHTA and CDR2 is FQGNSA.

The CDR3 loop is CASSEFGTGGFYNSPLHF. CDR3 sequence (DNA): TGTGCCAGCAGTGAATTCGGGACAGGGGGCTTCTATAATTCACCCCTCCACTTT. The chain joins TRBV6-1 to TRBJ1-6; 12 bases match TRBD1. The length of the CDR3 is 18 residues. V was clipped by 2 bases and J by 3 bases; unmatched bases: 5. Per germline, CDR1 MNHNS and CDR2 SASEGT.

This clone has a handful of counts. The J gene is TRBJ1-2, the V gene TRBV11-1; 9 bases line up with TRBD1. With 5 bases clipped from V and 7 bases from J, the junction kept 11 bases outside the gene matches. Germline V gene sequence: CDR1 SGHAT, CDR2 FQDESV (reference sequence). The CDR3 has 15 amino acids. CDR3 region: CASSLPGQGTAGYTF. Written as DNA, the CDR3 is TGTGCCAGCAGCCTTCCGGGACAGGGAACGGCTGGCTACACCTTC.

The rearrangement joins TRBV29-1 to TRBJ2-5, with 11 bases fitting TRBD2. Germline CDR1 and CDR2: SQVTM and ANQGSEA. There are 15 residues in the CDR3. The junction had 6 bases not matched to a gene; V was cut back by 4 bases and J by 2 bases. The CDR3 protein is CSVGVTSGTQETQYF. The CDR3 bases are TGCAGCGTTGGAGTGACTAGCGGGACTCAAGAGACCCAGTACTTC. Together with reference TRBV29-1 and TRBJ2-5, the CDR3 gives the full variable domain: SAVISQKPSRDICQRGTSLTIQCQVDSQVTMMFWYRQQPGQSLTLIATANQGSEATYESGFVIDKFPISRPNLTFSTLTVSNMSPEDSSIYLCSVGVTSGTQETQYFGPGTRLLVL.

The chain combines TRBV3-1 (or the pseudogene TRBV3-2) with TRBJ1-1; no clear D. Trimming removed 1 base at V and 7 bases at J, with 10 bases between. This CDR3 region has 13 residues. CDR1 is LGHDT, CDR2 YNNKEL, per germline (reference sequence). The CDR3 protein is CASSQVPRGEAFF. CDR3 DNA: TGTGCCAGCAGCCAAGTCCCCCGGGGTGAAGCTTTCTTT.

This clone has only a few counts. The rearrangement joins TRBV30 to TRBJ1-2, with D tentatively TRBD1 (6 bases). Trimming took off 0 bases at V and 7 bases at J, with 12 bases between the two ends. The germline V gene encodes CDR1 GTSNPN and CDR2 SVGIG (reference sequence). This CDR3 has 13 amino acids. The CDR3 spells CAWSVRTGSGYTF. The CDR3, as DNA: TGTGCCTGGAGTGTTAGAACAGGGAGTGGCTACACCTTC.

CDR3 sequence (DNA): TGTGCCAGCAGGGACGTCAGCAATCAGCCCCAGCATTTT. It specifies CASRDVSNQPQHF. The chain couples TRBV19 to TRBJ1-5, with D perhaps TRBD1 (5 bases). Germline V gene data show CDR1 as LNHDA and CDR2 as SQIVND (reference sequence). The CDR3 runs to 13 residues. The V gene lost 9 bases and the J gene lost 1 base, with 10 bases spanning the gap.

The chain employs TRBV11-2 and TRBJ2-2, with a possible D match to TRBD1 (6 bases). CDR1 is SGHAT and CDR2 is FQNNGV in the germline V gene. The CDR3 extends over 14 amino acids. Trimming took off 3 bases at V and 7 bases at J, with 12 bases between the two ends. CDR3 DNA: TGTGCCAGCAGCTTTTGGGGGCAGGGCGGGGAGCTGTTTTTT. Translated: CASSFWGQGGELFF.

To note about this clone: At the DNA level, this CDR3 is encoded by other sequences in the same sample as well. The rearrangement links TRBV6-5 to TRBJ2-7, with TRBD1 identical over 7 bases. V trimming: 8 bases; J trimming: 2 bases; junction bases outside the gene matches: 0. This CDR3 has 11 amino acids. Germline V gene sequence: CDR1 MNHEY, CDR2 SVGAGI. CDR3 region: CASGQAYEQYF. CDR3 nucleotide sequence: TGTGCCAGCGGACAGGCCTACGAGCAGTACTTC.

A single count supports this clone. Germline and junction disagree at one end, which may indicate a read error. The V and J genes are TRBV7-7 and TRBJ2-3, with 10 nucleotides matching TRBD1. Germline V CDR1 and CDR2: SSHAT, FNYEAQ (reference sequence). There are 15 residues in the CDR3. The DNA of the CDR3 is TGTGCTAGCAGCCGCTTGGGGACAGGGGCAGATACGCAGTATTTT. Its translation is CASSRLGTGADTQYF.

This chain connects TRBV6-5 to TRBJ1-3; 9 bases are a match to TRBD1. CDR1 and CDR2 from the germline V gene are MNHEY and SVGAGI. V was pared by 6 bases and J by 4 bases, with 7 bases of the junction left unmatched. The CDR3 covers 15 residues. As DNA, the CDR3 is TGTGCCAGCAGGACCGGGACAGGGTCGGGAAACACCATATATTTT. Its protein is CASRTGTGSGNTIYF.